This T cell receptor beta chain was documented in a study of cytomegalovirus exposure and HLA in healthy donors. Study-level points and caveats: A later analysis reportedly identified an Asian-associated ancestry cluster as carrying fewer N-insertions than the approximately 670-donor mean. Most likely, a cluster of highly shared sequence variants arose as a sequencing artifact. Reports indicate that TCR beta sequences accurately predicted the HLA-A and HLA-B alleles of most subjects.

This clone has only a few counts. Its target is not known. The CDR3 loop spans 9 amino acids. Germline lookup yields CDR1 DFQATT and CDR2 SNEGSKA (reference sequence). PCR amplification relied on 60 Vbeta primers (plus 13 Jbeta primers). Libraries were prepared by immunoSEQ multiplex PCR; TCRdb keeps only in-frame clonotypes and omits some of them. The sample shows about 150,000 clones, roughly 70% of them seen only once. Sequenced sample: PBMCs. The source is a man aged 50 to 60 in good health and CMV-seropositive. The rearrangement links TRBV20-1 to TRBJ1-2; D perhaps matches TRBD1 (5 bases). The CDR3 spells CRVGGGYTF. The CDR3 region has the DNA TGCAGGGTGGGGGGTGGCTACACCTTC.